This is a list of T cell receptor beta chains from one sample in a study of T cells expressing NK-cell markers. Reprocessing the 5' RACE reads, TCRdb reports a single entry for every CDR3 protein and omits DNA. In total, the table holds about 440,000 distinct CDR3 sequences. Source material: blood T cells: a sorted CD56 or NKG2C T cell subset, CD4+ or CD8+ T cells, or bulk PBMC T cells (not recorded which). The receptor source for this set is a woman between 18 and 70 years old in good health. The CDR3 runs from the conserved cysteine through the conserved F or W.

v_gene	j_gene	CDR3aa
TRBV7-2	TRBJ1-2	CASSLDSGLYGYTF
TRBV7-2	TRBJ1-4	CASSGQGAEKLFF
TRBV24-1	TRBJ2-5	CATSDPRDRGQETQYF
TRBV4-3	TRBJ1-1	CASSQGRRMNTEAFF
TRBV20-1	TRBJ1-1	CSAALNTEAFF
TRBV12-3/TRBV12-4	TRBJ1-2	CASSAGPGGGYTF
TRBV7-2	TRBJ2-7	CASSLRHSGRGSYEQYF
TRBV12-3/TRBV12-4	TRBJ2-7	CASSLFGGPRTKDEQYF
TRBV5-1	TRBJ1-2	CASSLSTTASGYTF
TRBV20-1	TRBJ2-1	CSAPEGGRGYNEQFF
TRBV12-3/TRBV12-4	TRBJ2-2	CASSLGRGDTGELFF
TRBV12-3/TRBV12-4	TRBJ1-2	CASSPWTGALGYTF
TRBV12-3/TRBV12-4	TRBJ1-2	CASSLVGSGANYGYTF
TRBV10-2	TRBJ2-1	CASSESPSGRAQNNEQFF
TRBV29-1	TRBJ2-6	CSVSGRYSGANVLTF
TRBV10-3	TRBJ2-5	CAIRGDQETQYF
TRBV4-2	TRBJ2-3	CASRSRGDTQYF
TRBV5-1	TRBJ2-7	CASSTRQGKIGEQYF
TRBV7-2	TRBJ2-6	CASPSWGVRANVLTF
TRBV19	TRBJ2-3	CASSIDRQGPFTDTQYF
TRBV6-9	TRBJ1-4	CAQGNQYSTNEKLFF
TRBV28	TRBJ1-5	CASSAGPKVWQPQHF
TRBV29-1	TRBJ1-5	CSVQSTSNQLQHF
TRBV7-6	TRBJ2-1	CASSPHPGLAVVEQFF
TRBV20-1	TRBJ1-2	CSARQQGAYNYGYTF
TRBV7-2	TRBJ1-2	CASSGRTGFFYGYTF
TRBV18	TRBJ2-2	CASSPVAGELFF
TRBV11-2	TRBJ2-5	CASSLTAEGQETQYF
TRBV30	TRBJ2-7	CAWNSGVHSYEQYF
TRBV5-6	TRBJ2-3	CASTFVRGALGDTQYF
TRBV4-3	TRBJ2-3	CASSQDRAGLIADTQYF
TRBV6-1	TRBJ2-7	CASSRGLVEDYEQYF
TRBV25-1	TRBJ2-5	CASSESLAGGLETQYF
TRBV29-1	TRBJ2-5	CSVARQETQYF
TRBV4-3	TRBJ2-3	CASSQAQRDTDTQYF
TRBV11-2	TRBJ1-1	CASRKNRGRTEAFF
TRBV2	TRBJ2-7	CASSVQGSGYEQYF
TRBV7-8	TRBJ2-3	CASSLRAGELLSTDTQYF
TRBV5-1	TRBJ2-1	CASSRRLAGAYNEQFF
TRBV29-1	TRBJ2-1	CSVATSSYNEQFF
TRBV7-2	TRBJ2-3	CASSSQAPRRATDTQYF
TRBV12-3/TRBV12-4	TRBJ2-5	CASSQTSAGAQYF
TRBV18	TRBJ2-3	CASSTSGVRTDTQYF
TRBV7-9	TRBJ2-5	CASSLARGTHRQETQYF
TRBV9	TRBJ2-1	CASSPGLAAYNEQFF
TRBV6-5	TRBJ1-2	CASSTEDRGVVYGYTF
TRBV11-1	TRBJ1-5	CASSLAARGQFSNQPQHF
TRBV20-1	TRBJ2-1	CSARKPGTSGSNEQFF
TRBV29-1	TRBJ2-1	CSVKGPSGDAYNEQFF
TRBV12-3/TRBV12-4	TRBJ1-1	CASSPRGPPWDTEAFF